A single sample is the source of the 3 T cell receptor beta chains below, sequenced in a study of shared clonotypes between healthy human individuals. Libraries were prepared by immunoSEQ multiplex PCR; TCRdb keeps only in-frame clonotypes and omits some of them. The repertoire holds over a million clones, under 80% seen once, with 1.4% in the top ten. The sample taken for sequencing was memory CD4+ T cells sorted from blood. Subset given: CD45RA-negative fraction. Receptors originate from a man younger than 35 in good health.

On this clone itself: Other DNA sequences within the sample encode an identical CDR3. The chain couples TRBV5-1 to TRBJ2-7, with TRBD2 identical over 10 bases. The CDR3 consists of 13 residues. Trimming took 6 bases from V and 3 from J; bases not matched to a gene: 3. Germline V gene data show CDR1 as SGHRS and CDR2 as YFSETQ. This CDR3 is CASNPSGSYEQYF. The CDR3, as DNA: TGCGCCAGCAACCCTAGCGGGAGCTACGAGCAGTACTTC.

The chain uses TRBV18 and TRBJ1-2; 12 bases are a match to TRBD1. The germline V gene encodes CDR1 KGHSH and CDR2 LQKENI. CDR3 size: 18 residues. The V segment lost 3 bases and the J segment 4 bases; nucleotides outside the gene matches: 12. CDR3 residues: CASSPTGTGGSGAYGYTF. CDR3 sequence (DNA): TGTGCCAGCTCACCGACCGGGACAGGGGGCTCCGGTGCCTATGGCTACACCTTC.

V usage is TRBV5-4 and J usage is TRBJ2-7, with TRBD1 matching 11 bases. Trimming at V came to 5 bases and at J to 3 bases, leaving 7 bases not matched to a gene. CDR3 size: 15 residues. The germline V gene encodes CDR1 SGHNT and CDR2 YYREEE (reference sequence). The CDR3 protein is CASRVDRGPIYEQYF. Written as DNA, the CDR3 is TGTGCCAGCAGGGTGGACAGGGGGCCCATCTACGAGCAGTACTTC.